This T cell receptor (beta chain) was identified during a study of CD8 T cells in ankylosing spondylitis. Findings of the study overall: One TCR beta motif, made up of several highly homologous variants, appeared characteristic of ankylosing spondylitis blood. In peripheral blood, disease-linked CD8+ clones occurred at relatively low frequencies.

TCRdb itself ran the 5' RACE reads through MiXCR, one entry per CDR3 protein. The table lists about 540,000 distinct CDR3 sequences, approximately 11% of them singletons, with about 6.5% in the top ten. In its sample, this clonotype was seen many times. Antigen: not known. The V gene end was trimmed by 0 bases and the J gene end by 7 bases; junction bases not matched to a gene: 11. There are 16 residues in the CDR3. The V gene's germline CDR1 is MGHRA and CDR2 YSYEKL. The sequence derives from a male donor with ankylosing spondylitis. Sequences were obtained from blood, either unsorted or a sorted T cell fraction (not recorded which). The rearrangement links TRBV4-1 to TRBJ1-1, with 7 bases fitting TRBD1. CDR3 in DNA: TGCGCCAGCAGCCAAGATCGTTTTGACAGGGCTGGTGAAGCTTTCTTT. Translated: CASSQDRFDRAGEAFF.